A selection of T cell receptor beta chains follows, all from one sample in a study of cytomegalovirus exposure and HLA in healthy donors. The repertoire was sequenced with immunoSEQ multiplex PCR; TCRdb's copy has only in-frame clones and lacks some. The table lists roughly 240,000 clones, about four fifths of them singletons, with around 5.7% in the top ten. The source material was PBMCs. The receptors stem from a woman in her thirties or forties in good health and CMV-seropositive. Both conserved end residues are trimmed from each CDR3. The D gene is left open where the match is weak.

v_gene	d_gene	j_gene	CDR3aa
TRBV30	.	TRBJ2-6	AWSGKGAGANVLT
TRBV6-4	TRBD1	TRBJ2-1	ASSDQGQTGSEQF
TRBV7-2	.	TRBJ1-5	ASSLFSQSNQPQH
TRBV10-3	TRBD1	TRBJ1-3	AISGGTGKSGNTIY
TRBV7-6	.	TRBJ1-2	ASSPLGHRFGYT
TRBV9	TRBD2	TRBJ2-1	ASSVGGGGSYNEQF
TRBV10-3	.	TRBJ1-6	ATSGNNSPLH
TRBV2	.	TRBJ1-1	ASSDGVGNTEAF
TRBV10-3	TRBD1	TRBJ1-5	AISEQDRGHQPQH
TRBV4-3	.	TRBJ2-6	ASSQVWGAGANVLT
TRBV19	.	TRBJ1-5	ASSSQGNQPQH
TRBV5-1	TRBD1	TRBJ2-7	ASSSGTGGSTYEQY
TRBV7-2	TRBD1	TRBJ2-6	ASSYRGAGANVLT
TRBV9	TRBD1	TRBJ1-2	ASSVEGGSLRGDGYT